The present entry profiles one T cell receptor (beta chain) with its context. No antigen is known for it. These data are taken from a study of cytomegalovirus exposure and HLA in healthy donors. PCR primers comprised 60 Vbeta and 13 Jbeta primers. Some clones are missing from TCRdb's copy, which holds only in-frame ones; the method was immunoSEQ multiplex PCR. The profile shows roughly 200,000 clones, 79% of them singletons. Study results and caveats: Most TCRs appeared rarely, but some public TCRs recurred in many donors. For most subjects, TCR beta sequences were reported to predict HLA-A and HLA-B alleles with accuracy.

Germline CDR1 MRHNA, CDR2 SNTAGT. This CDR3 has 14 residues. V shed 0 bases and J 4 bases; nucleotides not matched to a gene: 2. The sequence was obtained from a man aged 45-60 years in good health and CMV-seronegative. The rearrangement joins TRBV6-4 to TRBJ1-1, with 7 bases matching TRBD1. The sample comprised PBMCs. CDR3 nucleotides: TGTGCCAGCAGTGACTCAAACAGGGGCACTGAAGCTTTCTTT. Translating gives CASSDSNRGTEAFF.